Shown below are 21 T cell receptor beta chains from a single sample sequenced in a study of control samples from healthy donors and cancer patients. Repertoires were generated with immunoSEQ multiplex PCR, while TCRdb's copy carries only in-frame clones and drops some. The sample carries about 140,000 clones, 94% recorded once. The sample taken for sequencing was blood. The receptor set was obtained from a man aged 40-50 years in good health.

The rearrangement links TRBV28 to TRBJ2-1, with 8 bases aligning to TRBD1. V lost 5 bases, J lost 4 bases, and 4 bases stayed unmatched. CDR3 length: 14 amino acids. The germline V gene has CDR1 MDHEN and CDR2 SYDVKM. The CDR3 sequence is CASSLHRGYNEQFF. The DNA of the CDR3 is TGTGCCAGCAGTCTACACAGGGGGTACAATGAGCAGTTCTTC.

CDR3 region: CASSPLVGRFPNEQFF. The CDR3 region has the DNA TGTGCCAGCTCACCATTGGTCGGGAGGTTCCCCAATGAGCAGTTCTTC. The chain joins TRBV18 to TRBJ2-1, with TRBD2 identical over 7 bases. V dropped 2 bases and J dropped 6; count of bases not matched to a gene: 10. The CDR3 has 16 residues. Germline CDR1 is KGHSH and CDR2 is LQKENI.

This clone has only a few counts. The chain has TRBV2 and TRBJ1-5, with D maybe TRBD1 (5 bases). The CDR3 is 14 residues long. Germline-derived CDR1 and CDR2 are SNHLY and FYNNEI. The V end was cut by 8 bases, the J end by 3 bases, with 14 bases between. The CDR3 DNA follows: TGTGCCAGCGGGGGGTACAGCCCCAATCAGCCCCAGCATTTT. Encoded protein: CASGGYSPNQPQHF.

The chain uses TRBV5-1 and TRBJ1-2; 7 nucleotides line up with TRBD1. From germline, CDR1 is SGHRS and CDR2 YFSETQ. The junction had 10 bases not matched to a gene; V was cut back by 4 bases and J by 4 bases. The CDR3 sequence is 15 residues long. CDR3 sequence (DNA): TGCGCCAGCAGCCCTACAGGACAGGCGACCTATGGCTACACCTTC. It is translated as CASSPTGQATYGYTF.

This clone appeared a single time. The chain uses TRBV28 and TRBJ1-2, with 10 positions matching TRBD1. In germline, CDR1 is MDHEN, CDR2 SYDVKM. With 4 bases clipped from V and 5 bases from J, the junction kept 7 bases outside the gene matches. CDR3 length equals 15 residues. The CDR3 reads CASSSTGTGDYGYTF. CDR3 bases: TGTGCCAGCAGTTCTACCGGGACAGGGGATTATGGCTACACCTTC.

This clone was seen once. J is TRBJ1-1 and V is TRBV5-1; D gene uncertain. V was pared by 8 bases and J by 6 bases, with 17 bases between. CDR1 SGHRS and CDR2 YFSETQ come from the germline V gene. CDR3 length: 13 amino acids. DNA for the CDR3: TGCGCCAGTACCCCCGGAGGGCGCGCTGAAGCTTTCTTT. Protein: CASTPGGRAEAFF. The entire variable domain, with the rest obtained from reference TRBV5-1 and TRBJ1-1, is as follows: KAGVTQTPRYLIKTRGQQVTLSCSPISGHRSVSWYQQTPGQGLQFLFEYFSETQRNKGNFPGRFSGRQFSNSRSEMNVSTLELGDSALYLCASTPGGRAEAFFGQGTRLTVV.

This clone was observed a single time. The chain employs TRBV7-8 and TRBJ2-7; 9 bases align to TRBD1. V lost 3 bases and J lost 2; bases outside the gene matches: 2. The CDR3 sequence is 14 residues long. Germline CDR1 reads SGHVS; CDR2 reads FQNEAQ. CDR3 nucleotide sequence: TGTGCCAGCAGCTTCCGGGACAGGGCCTACGAGCAGTACTTC. This codes for CASSFRDRAYEQYF.

The V and J genes are TRBV9 and TRBJ2-7, with D unclear. The CDR3 is 17 amino acids. V was shortened by 4 bases and J by 0 bases, with 20 bases between the two germline ends. Germline CDR1 is SGDLS and CDR2 is YYNGEE. The CDR3 region is CASSLDPKTQPSYEQYF. DNA for the CDR3: TGTGCCAGCAGCCTAGACCCGAAGACGCAGCCCTCCTACGAGCAGTACTTC. Using reference TRBV9 and TRBJ2-7 for the parts outside the CDR3, the full variable domain is DSGVTQTPKHLITATGQRVTLRCSPRSGDLSVYWYQQSLDQGLQFLIQYYNGEERAKGNILERFSAQQFPDLHSELNLSSLELGDSALYFCASSLDPKTQPSYEQYFGPGTRLTVT.

V is TRBV28 and J is TRBJ2-2, with D hard to call. In germline, CDR1 is MDHEN, CDR2 SYDVKM. V was cut by 6 bases and J by 3 bases, with 11 bases left in between. The CDR3 is 14 amino acids. Here the CDR3 reads CASSPAWDTGELFF. The CDR3 DNA reads as TGTGCCAGCAGCCCCGCTTGGGACACCGGGGAGCTGTTTTTT.

The chain employs TRBV29-1 and TRBJ1-3; 8 nucleotides align to TRBD1. V trimming: 5 bases; J trimming: 2 bases; junction bases outside the gene matches: 2. The CDR3 sequence is 13 residues long. The germline V gene has CDR1 SQVTM and CDR2 ANQGSEA. The CDR3 nucleotides are TGCAGCGTTAAACAGGGGGCTGGAAACACCATATATTTT. Translated: CSVKQGAGNTIYF.

The chain recombines TRBV2 with TRBJ1-3; a possible D gene is TRBD1 (6 bases). Trimming removed 3 bases from V and 2 bases from J, with 11 bases in between. The germline V gene has CDR1 SNHLY and CDR2 FYNNEI. The CDR3 contains 15 residues. The CDR3: CASSELRTAGNTIYF. CDR3 DNA sequence: TGTGCCAGCAGTGAGCTCCGGACAGCTGGAAACACCATATATTTT.

The chain uses TRBV10-3 and TRBJ2-3, with D possibly TRBD2 on 6 matching bases. The CDR3 consists of 14 residues. V lost 6 bases and J 0 bases, leaving 10 bases between the germline ends. Germline-derived CDR1 and CDR2 are ENHRY and SYGVKD. CDR3 nucleotides: TGTGCCATCAGACTAGCCCCTAGCACAGATACGCAGTATTTT. Amino acids: CAIRLAPSTDTQYF.

This chain connects TRBV28 to TRBJ1-1; D remains ambiguous. CDR1 is MDHEN, CDR2 SYDVKM, per germline. This CDR3 has 14 residues. The germline V and J ends were trimmed by 1 base and 0 bases, with 6 bases remaining between them. The CDR3 region is CASSLLQVNTEAFF. Here the CDR3 DNA reads TGTGCCAGCAGTTTATTGCAGGTGAACACTGAAGCTTTCTTT.

This chain links TRBV27 with TRBJ1-2; tentatively, D is TRBD1 (6 bases). Germline loops: CDR1 MNHEY, CDR2 SMNVEV (reference sequence). The V end lost 3 bases, the J end lost 1 base, and 27 bases lay between the germline ends. The CDR3 loop spans 20 amino acids. The CDR3 reads CASSFRPPRGYRVGNYGYTF. In nucleotides, the CDR3 is TGTGCCAGCAGTTTTCGGCCTCCACGGGGGTACAGGGTGGGTAACTATGGCTACACCTTC.

The chain links TRBV2 to TRBJ1-6; D uncertain. This CDR3 spans 18 amino acids. CDR1 and CDR2 from the germline V gene are SNHLY and FYNNEI. Trimming stripped 1 base from V and 0 bases from J, with 13 bases between. CDR3 nucleotides: TGTGCCAGCAGTGAAGGTGTTGCCTTAAGCTCCTATAATTCACCCCTCCACTTT. Translation gives CASSEGVALSSYNSPLHF. Using reference TRBV2 and TRBJ1-6 for the parts outside the CDR3, the full variable domain is EPEVTQTPSHQVTQMGQEVILRCVPISNHLYFYWYRQILGQKVEFLVSFYNNEISEKSEIFDDQFSVERPDGSNFTLKIRSTKLEDSAMYFCASSEGVALSSYNSPLHFGNGTRLTVT.

V and J are TRBV13 and TRBJ2-7, with D possibly TRBD1 on 6 matching bases. Trimming removed 5 bases from V and 0 bases from J, with 14 bases in between. Germline CDR1 and CDR2: PRHDT and FYEKMQ (reference sequence). The CDR3 is 15 residues long. The chain's CDR3 is CASSPRVGGSYEQYF. The CDR3 DNA reads as TGTGCCAGCAGCCCTCGGGTAGGGGGCTCCTACGAGCAGTACTTC. Combining the CDR3 with reference TRBV13 and TRBJ2-7 gives the whole variable domain AAGVIQSPRHLIKEKRETATLKCYPIPRHDTVYWYQQGPGQDPQFLISFYEKMQSDKGSIPDRFSAQQFSDYHSELNMSSLELGDSALYFCASSPRVGGSYEQYFGPGTRLTVT.

The CDR3 reads CASSWREASYNEQFF. The CDR3 DNA sequence: TGTGCCAGCAGTTGGCGGGAGGCATCCTACAATGAGCAGTTCTTC. This chain joins TRBV27 and TRBJ2-1, with TRBD2 identical over 8 bases. Germline lookup yields CDR1 MNHEY and CDR2 SMNVEV (reference sequence). With V trimmed by 4 bases and J by 1 base, 3 bases remained unmatched. The CDR3 contains 15 residues.

This chain links TRBV24-1 with TRBJ2-3, with D tentatively TRBD2 (5 bases). The CDR3 loop spans 14 amino acids. The ends were cut back, 6 bases at V and 3 bases at J, with 12 bases in the middle. Per the germline V gene, CDR1 is KGHDR and CDR2 is SFDVKD. CDR3 sequence reads: CATSPGIMTDTQYF. The CDR3 nucleotides read TGTGCCACCAGTCCGGGGATTATGACAGATACGCAGTATTTT.

The chain couples TRBV3-1 (or the pseudogene TRBV3-2) to TRBJ1-2; D gene unclear. This CDR3 is 14 amino acids long. With 3 bases removed from V and 2 bases from J, the gap between germline ends came to 10 bases. Germline V gives CDR1 LGHDT, CDR2 YNNKEL (reference sequence). The DNA of the CDR3 is TGTGCCAGCAGCCATCTGGACGGGAACTATGGCTACACCTTC. Protein product: CASSHLDGNYGYTF.

As regards this clone: The junction departs from germline at one end; a sequencing error may be responsible. This chain uses TRBV27 with TRBJ1-2, with a tentative D call TRBD1 (5 bases). Per germline, CDR1 MNHEY and CDR2 SMNVEV (reference sequence). The CDR3 has 12 residues. The chain's CDR3 is CASGFGGTGYTF. The DNA of the CDR3 is TGTGCCAGCGGTTTTGGGGGGACTGGCTACACCTTC.

This rearrangement joins TRBV2 to TRBJ2-4, with D perhaps matching TRBD1 (6 bases). CDR1 is SNHLY, CDR2 FYNNEI, per germline. The CDR3 consists of 19 residues. V lost 8 bases and J 1 base, leaving 27 bases between the germline ends. The CDR3: CASGHYEGDGFRAKNIQYF. In DNA form, the CDR3 reads TGTGCCAGCGGGCATTATGAGGGGGATGGGTTTAGGGCCAAAAACATTCAGTACTTC.